The sequence of this T cell receptor beta chain was determined in a study of human T cells and chemical hapten exposure. Study in general: Per-sample TCR yield variability stemmed mainly from small pooled library volume differences. Study-wide results and limits: TCRs whose frequency exceeded 1 in 1000 remained the same following DPC sensitization.

Germline-derived CDR1 and CDR2 are SGHNT and YYREEE (reference sequence). Trimming stripped 5 bases from V and 0 bases from J, with 12 bases between. The CDR3 covers 14 residues. Unseparated into fractions, whole blood served as the source from which total RNA was extracted. It was the library that attached unique molecular identifiers to individual cDNA molecules. In the source study's methods: Counts of TCRs in each sample centred on a median of approximately 100,000 and extended from around 24,000 to 710,000. TCRdb re-derived calls from the reads in MiXCR, one entry per CDR3 protein. The V and J calls and clone size come from TCRdb's table, not from the authors' own analysis. The table lists about 120,000 distinct CDR3 sequences, 8% to 9.5% of them singletons. A few counts support this clonotype. Antigen: not known.

The receptor was derived from a human donor in good health. Some clones in this sample may be carry-over from other donors' samples. The specimen sequenced was whole blood. The V and J genes are TRBV5-4 and TRBJ2-7; D tentatively fits TRBD1 or TRBD2 (5 bases each). This chain's CDR3 is CASRGDGSSYEQYF. The CDR3 DNA follows: TGTGCCAGCAGGGGGGACGGAAGCTCCTACGAGCAGTACTTC.